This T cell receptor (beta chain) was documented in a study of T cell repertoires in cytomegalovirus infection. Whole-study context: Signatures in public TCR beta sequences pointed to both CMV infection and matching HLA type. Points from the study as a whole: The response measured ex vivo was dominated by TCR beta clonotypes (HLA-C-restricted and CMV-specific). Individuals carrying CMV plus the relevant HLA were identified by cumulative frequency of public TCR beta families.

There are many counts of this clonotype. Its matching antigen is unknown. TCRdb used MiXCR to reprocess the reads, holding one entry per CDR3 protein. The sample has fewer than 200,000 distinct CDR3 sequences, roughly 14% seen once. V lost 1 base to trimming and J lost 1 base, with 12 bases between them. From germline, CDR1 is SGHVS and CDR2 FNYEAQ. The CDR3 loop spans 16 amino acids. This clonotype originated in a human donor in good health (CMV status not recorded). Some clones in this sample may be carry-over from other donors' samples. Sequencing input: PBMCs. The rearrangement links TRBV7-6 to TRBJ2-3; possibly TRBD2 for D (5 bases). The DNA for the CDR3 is TGTGCCAGCAGCTTAGGATCGGGGAGCCGCACAGATACGCAGTATTTT. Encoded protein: CASSLGSGSRTDTQYF.